These 29 T cell receptor beta chains were all obtained from the same sample, sequenced in a study of T cell responses to AZD1222 COVID-19 vaccine. Clones were read by immunoSEQ multiplex PCR, and TCRdb kept only the in-frame ones, dropping some. This table holds 95,000 to 150,000 clones, about nine tenths found once. Material: peripheral blood, obtained on day 0 of AZD1222 vaccination. Receptors originate from an adult in good health.

This clone was seen a single time. V and J are TRBV3-1 (or the pseudogene TRBV3-2) and TRBJ2-3, with TRBD2 identical over 10 bases. J lost 12 bases, V lost 1 base, and 10 bases had no gene match. This CDR3 has 15 residues. Germline V gene lookup returns CDR1 LGHDT and CDR2 YNNKEL (reference sequence). The CDR3 spells CASSQGTSGRGEQYF. CDR3 DNA sequence: TGTGCCAGCAGCCAAGGGACTAGCGGCAGGGGCGAACAGTATTTT.

This clone was observed a few times. J is TRBJ1-2 and V is TRBV7-3; D is ambiguous. V was trimmed by 11 bases and J by 6 bases, leaving 10 bases between them. The CDR3 loop spans 10 amino acids. CDR1 and CDR2 from the germline V gene are SGHTA and FQGTGA. CDR3 residues: CAGESDGYTF. The CDR3 nucleotides are TGTGCCGGTGAATCTGATGGCTACACCTTC.

The chain employs TRBV7-9 and TRBJ1-2; D unresolved. V was shortened by 1 base and J by 1 base, with 10 bases between the two germline ends. CDR1 SEHNR and CDR2 FQNEAQ come from the germline V gene (reference sequence). This CDR3 contains 15 residues. CDR3 residues: CASSLDPTLNYGYTF. The CDR3 nucleotides read TGTGCCAGCAGCTTAGATCCGACCCTTAACTATGGCTACACCTTC.

The chain links TRBV11-3 to TRBJ2-3, with D hard to call. Trimming pared 0 bases from V and 11 bases from J, leaving 12 bases between. The CDR3 is 13 amino acids. Germline lookup yields CDR1 SGHNT and CDR2 YENEEA. CDR3 residues: CASSLEAQDVQYF. The CDR3 DNA reads TGTGCCAGCAGCTTAGAGGCTCAAGATGTGCAGTATTTT.

The chain carries TRBV12-3 or TRBV12-4 and TRBJ1-2, with a tentative D call TRBD1 (5 bases). Trimming removed 1 base from V and 7 bases from J, with 10 bases in between. The CDR3 runs to 13 residues. The CDR3 loop reads CASSLEGRVGYTF. The CDR3 DNA reads as TGTGCCAGCAGTTTAGAGGGGCGGGTTGGCTACACCTTC.

V gene TRBV6-4 combines with J gene TRBJ1-1; no clear D. The germline V and J ends were trimmed by 3 bases and 1 base, with 6 bases remaining between them. Germline CDR1 MRHNA, CDR2 SNTAGT. The CDR3 spans 13 residues. The CDR3 loop reads CASSEVENTEAFF. The CDR3 DNA reads TGTGCCAGCAGTGAGGTAGAGAACACTGAAGCTTTCTTT.

This clone was found once. This chain joins TRBV7-2 and TRBJ2-7; D is ambiguous. Germline V gene sequence: CDR1 SGHTA, CDR2 FQGNSA. V was clipped by 4 bases and J by 4 bases, with 14 bases between them. This CDR3 spans 14 amino acids. CDR3 residues: CASSSTPGSYEQYF. CDR3 nucleotides: TGTGCCAGCAGCTCAACCCCCGGGTCGTACGAGCAGTACTTC.

The chain is built from TRBV19 and TRBJ1-1; D is undetermined. Germline assignment: CDR1 LNHDA and CDR2 SQIVND (reference sequence). The ends were cut back, 7 bases at V and 13 bases at J, with 16 bases in the middle. This CDR3 region has 11 residues. The CDR3 DNA reads as TGTGCCAGTACCACGCAGAATCTGCTTTTCTTT. Translation gives CASTTQNLLFF.

The rearrangement uses TRBV4-1 and TRBJ1-4; D uncertain. CDR1 and CDR2 from the germline V gene are MGHRA and YSYEKL. Deletions cut 0 bases from V and 0 bases from J, with 8 bases between. This CDR3 has 16 residues. The CDR3 DNA reads as TGCGCCAGCAGCCAAGAAGGAATGCCAACTAATGAAAAACTGTTTTTT. It translates to CASSQEGMPTNEKLFF.

The V and J genes are TRBV9 and TRBJ2-2; no definite D call. The germline V and J ends were trimmed by 0 bases and 7 bases, with 4 bases remaining between them. The CDR3 sequence is 12 residues long. The germline gives CDR1 SGDLS, CDR2 YYNGEE. CDR3: CASSVDGGELFF. The DNA of the CDR3 is TGTGCCAGCAGCGTAGATGGCGGGGAGCTGTTTTTT.

In regard to this clone: At the DNA level, this CDR3 is encoded by other sequences in the same sample as well. The chain uses TRBV4-1 and TRBJ1-4; 8 bases line up with TRBD1. The germline CDR1 and CDR2 sequences are MGHRA and YSYEKL. The CDR3 totals 14 residues. Trimming cost V 1 base and J 5 bases; bases outside gene matches: 0. CDR3 sequence: CASSQGTGNEKLFF. The CDR3 nucleotides are TGCGCCAGCAGCCAAGGGACAGGGAATGAAAAACTGTTTTTT.

The chain uses TRBV18 and TRBJ1-2, with a tentative D call TRBD1 (5 bases). Trimming pared 3 bases from V and 5 bases from J, leaving 16 bases between. The CDR3 covers 15 residues. Germline V gives CDR1 KGHSH, CDR2 LQKENI. CDR3 sequence reads: CASSPRTNQQYGYTF. The CDR3, as DNA: TGTGCCAGCTCACCGAGGACAAACCAGCAGTATGGCTACACCTTC.

The chain employs TRBV9 and TRBJ2-7; D remains unclear. The V gene's germline CDR1 is SGDLS and CDR2 YYNGEE. V was shortened by 2 bases and J by 0 bases, with 9 bases between the two germline ends. The CDR3 is made up of 14 amino acids. CDR3 DNA: TGTGCCAGCAGCGTGATGGAAAGCTCCTACGAGCAGTACTTC. Its translation: CASSVMESSYEQYF.

The chain recombines TRBV7-8 with TRBJ2-2; D perhaps matches TRBD2 (7 bases). This CDR3 contains 11 residues. V was pared by 1 base and J by 15 bases, with 9 bases between. From germline, CDR1 is SGHVS and CDR2 FQNEAQ. The CDR3 loop reads CASSLEGGLFF. CDR3 sequence (DNA): TGTGCCAGCAGCTTAGAGGGGGGGTTGTTTTTT.

The genes are TRBV18 and TRBJ2-2, with D perhaps TRBD2 (6 bases). Trimming stripped 3 bases from V and 4 bases from J, with 12 bases between. This CDR3 spans 15 amino acids. Germline CDR1 is KGHSH and CDR2 is LQKENI. The DNA for the CDR3 is TGTGCCAGCTCACCCTTAGGCGGGGCCACCGGGGAGCTGTTTTTT. It codes for CASSPLGGATGELFF. Complete variable domain (other parts from reference TRBV18 and TRBJ2-2): NAGVMQNPRHLVRRRGQEARLRCSPMKGHSHVYWYRQLPEEGLKFMVYLQKENIIDESGMPKERFSAEFPKEGPSILRIQQVVRGDSAAYFCASSPLGGATGELFFGEGSRLTVL.

The rearrangement uses TRBV5-5 and TRBJ1-2; D is unresolved. The CDR3 covers 14 residues. V was clipped by 0 bases and J by 2 bases, with 8 bases between them. CDR1 and CDR2 from the germline V gene are SGHKS and YYEKEE (reference sequence). In nucleotides, the CDR3 is TGTGCCAGCAGCTTGGCCGCAGCGAACTATGGCTACACCTTC. Translating gives CASSLAAANYGYTF.

This chain uses TRBV10-3 with TRBJ2-1; 8 bases fit TRBD1. The CDR3 sequence is 18 residues long. Germline CDR1 and CDR2: ENHRY and SYGVKD. The V segment lost 3 bases and the J segment 1 base; nucleotides outside the gene matches: 11. CDR3 loop: CAISDIVAGGASYNEQFF. The CDR3 nucleotides are TGTGCCATCAGTGATATCGTTGCAGGGGGCGCTTCCTACAATGAGCAGTTCTTC.

The chain couples TRBV5-1 to TRBJ2-5, with 11 positions matching TRBD2. J was trimmed by 1 base and V by 2 bases; bases with no gene match: 4. CDR3 size: 16 residues. The germline gives CDR1 SGHRS, CDR2 YFSETQ. CDR3 loop: CASSFSSGGPQETQYF. As DNA, the CDR3 is TGCGCCAGCAGCTTTTCTAGCGGGGGGCCCCAAGAGACCCAGTACTTC.

This clone was counted between two and nine times. The chain joins TRBV18 to TRBJ1-3; D gene ambiguous. This CDR3 is 16 amino acids long. V was trimmed by 6 bases and J by 0 bases, leaving 15 bases between them. CDR1 KGHSH and CDR2 LQKENI come from the germline V gene. The CDR3: CASSPYHGSSGNTIYF. The CDR3 DNA follows: TGTGCCAGCTCGCCCTACCACGGGAGCTCTGGAAACACCATATATTTT.

The chain carries TRBV5-6 and TRBJ1-5; 12 nucleotides match TRBD1. Germline trimming cut 2 bases from V and 4 bases from J; bases unmatched to any gene: 7. There are 17 residues in the CDR3. CDR1 SGHDT and CDR2 YYEEEE come from the germline V gene. The CDR3 reads CASSFTGTGGRNQPQHF. The CDR3 bases are TGTGCCAGCAGCTTTACCGGGACAGGGGGCCGGAATCAGCCCCAGCATTTT.

Here the CDR3 DNA reads TGTGCCAGTAGTATAAACAGGGGCTCTGGAAACACCATATATTTT. Its protein is CASSINRGSGNTIYF. The chain couples TRBV19 to TRBJ1-3, with TRBD1 identical over 7 bases. Germline V lookup: CDR1 LNHDA, CDR2 SQIVND (reference sequence). The CDR3 is 15 residues long. The ends lost 2 bases at V and 0 bases at J; junction bases unmatched: 1. Full variable domain (rest looked up from reference TRBV19 and TRBJ1-3): DGGITQSPKYLFRKEGQNVTLSCEQNLNHDAMYWYRQDPGQGLRLIYYSQIVNDFQKGDIAEGYSVSREKKESFPLTVTSAQKNPTAFYLCASSINRGSGNTIYFGEGSWLTVV.

This rearrangement joins TRBV5-4 to TRBJ2-2; no clear D. Trimming left V 3 bases short and J 2 bases short, with 2 bases between. Germline CDR1 is SGHNT and CDR2 is YYREEE (reference sequence). The CDR3 length is 12 residues. The CDR3 loop is CASSSNTGELFF. The CDR3 nucleotides are TGTGCCAGCAGCTCAAACACCGGGGAGCTGTTTTTT.

The chain is built from TRBV2 and TRBJ1-2; D gene unclear. The CDR3 covers 12 residues. Trimming stripped 10 bases from V and 2 bases from J, with 11 bases between. CDR1 is SNHLY, CDR2 FYNNEI, per germline. The DNA of the CDR3 is TGTGCCACCACCCTTGGGAACTATGGCTACACCTTC. This sequence encodes CATTLGNYGYTF.

The chain couples TRBV4-1 to TRBJ2-7; TRBD2 might be the D (5 bases). Trimming cost V 2 bases and J 2 bases, with 10 bases left between them. This CDR3 region has 14 residues. Looked up from germline, CDR1 is MGHRA and CDR2 is YSYEKL. Written as DNA, the CDR3 is TGCGCCAGCAGCCAACATTACGGGGCCTACGAGCAGTACTTC. Translation gives CASSQHYGAYEQYF.

The J gene is TRBJ2-3, the V gene TRBV6-5; 7 bases are a match to TRBD2. The CDR3 spans 14 residues. Germline V gives CDR1 MNHEY, CDR2 SVGAGI. With V trimmed by 5 bases and J by 6 bases, 8 bases remained unmatched. The CDR3 DNA reads TGTGCCAGCAGTACGGTAGGAGCGGGGGATACGCAGTATTTT. Its translation is CASSTVGAGDTQYF.

The rearrangement uses TRBV6-5 and TRBJ1-2, with 9 bases fitting TRBD1. The CDR3 is 15 residues long. J lost 5 bases, V lost 3 bases, and 7 bases had no gene match. CDR1 MNHEY and CDR2 SVGAGI come from the germline V gene. The chain's CDR3 is CASSYSGQGPYGYTF. The CDR3 DNA follows: TGTGCCAGCAGTTATTCCGGACAGGGGCCTTATGGCTACACCTTC.

CDR3 bases: TGTGCCAGTAGGACACTTGATTATGGCTACACCTTC. Translating gives CASRTLDYGYTF. The chain links TRBV2 to TRBJ1-2; D may be TRBD1 (5 bases). The CDR3 is made up of 12 amino acids. Looked up from germline, CDR1 is SNHLY and CDR2 is FYNNEI. Between the trimmed V and J ends, which lost 9 bases and 5 bases, there was a span of 13 bases.

This clone was seen a single time. V is TRBV7-2 and J is TRBJ1-2; 9 positions match TRBD1. Germline CDR1 SGHTA, CDR2 FQGNSA. The length of the CDR3 is 14 residues. After removal of 5 bases from V and 4 bases from J, the junction contained 5 bases not matched to a gene. The DNA for the CDR3 is TGTGCCAGCAGCACAGGACAGGGGTCCTATGGCTACACCTTC. Translated: CASSTGQGSYGYTF.

The chain combines TRBV11-3 with TRBJ2-2, with 9 bases matching TRBD1. Germline V gene sequence: CDR1 SGHNT, CDR2 YENEEA. V gave up 4 bases and J gave up 8 bases; unmatched junction bases: 8. This CDR3 has 15 residues. The CDR3 sequence: CASSSGQGWTGELFF. CDR3 bases: TGTGCCAGCAGCTCGGGACAGGGCTGGACGGGGGAGCTGTTTTTT.